This TCR beta chain was profiled in a study of CD8 T cells in Susac syndrome. CDR3 length equals 15 residues. V gave up 6 bases and J gave up 8 bases; unmatched junction bases: 11. Germline V lookup: CDR1 KGHSH, CDR2 LQKENI. TCR beta sequences were obtained from blood CD8+ and CD4+ T cells. The healthy controls were matched to patients by age and sex. cDNA came from about 0.5 to 1 ug RNA primed by random hexamers. Amplification of TCR beta CDR3 spanned 54 Vbeta and 13 Jbeta via immunoSEQ multiplex PCR. TCRdb re-analysed the immunoSEQ multiplex PCR reads in MiXCR, keeping a single row per CDR3 protein. The sample records over 95,000 distinct CDR3 sequences, approximately 91% being singletons.

This TCR came from a human donor in good health. The sequenced material came from CD4+ T cells from PBMCs. The chain has TRBV18 and TRBJ2-1, with 9 bases that match TRBD2. The chain's CDR3 is CASSTRWREGDEQFF. In nucleotides, the CDR3 is TGTGCCAGCTCGACGCGATGGCGGGAGGGCGATGAGCAGTTCTTC. Full variable domain (rest looked up from reference TRBV18 and TRBJ2-1): NAGVMQNPRHLVRRRGQEARLRCSPMKGHSHVYWYRQLPEEGLKFMVYLQKENIIDESGMPKERFSAEFPKEGPSILRIQQVVRGDSAAYFCASSTRWREGDEQFFGPGTRLTVL.